The clone carrying this TCR beta chain showed up just a few times. Its specificity is unknown. This sample is drawn from a study of CD8 T cells in Susac syndrome. Study-level findings and limits: The TCR sequencing and HLA analysis in the study involved a relatively small number of individuals, as the study acknowledged.

TEMRA cells were FACS-enriched, with CD8+ and CD4+ T cells isolated negatively. Reverse transcription used roughly 0.45 to 1 ug RNA and random hexamers. Multiplex immunoSEQ PCR targeted 54 Vbeta and 13 Jbeta TCR beta segments. From the immunoSEQ multiplex PCR reads, TCRdb called clonotypes with MiXCR, one entry per CDR3 protein. The sample consists of some 200,000 distinct CDR3 sequences, about 95% of them appearing once. The ends were cut back, 5 bases at V and 1 base at J, with 9 bases in the middle. The CDR3 totals 15 residues. Germline V gene data show CDR1 as SGHTA and CDR2 as FQGTGA. The receptor's source is a human donor with multiple sclerosis. The chain carries TRBV7-3 and TRBJ2-6, with D possibly being TRBD1 (6 bases). The sequencing input was CD4+ T cells from PBMCs. The CDR3: CASSQGGSGANVLTF. DNA of the CDR3: TGTGCCAGCAGCCAAGGGGGTTCTGGGGCCAACGTCCTGACTTTC.